This is a list of T cell receptor beta chains from one sample in a study of blood T cell repertoires in COVID-19. Repertoires were generated with immunoSEQ multiplex PCR, while TCRdb's copy carries only in-frame clones and drops some. The top ten hold over 7% of the sample, which has roughly 120,000 clones, 75% to 90% seen once. Sequencing was carried out using peripheral blood. The receptor source for this set is a human donor in a cohort sampled during active COVID-19. Both conserved end residues are part of each CDR3. D genes are given only for firm matches. Clone size is not always given. Where it is, it says once, few, many or a class for expanded clones.

v_gene	abundance	d_gene	j_gene	CDR3aa	CDR3nt
TRBV28	-	-	TRBJ2-7	CASIKLNEQYF	TGTGCCAGCATCAAGCTAAACGAGCAGTACTTC
TRBV28	-	TRBD1	TRBJ2-5	CASGGQGETQYF	TGTGCCAGCGGGGGACAGGGAGAGACCCAGTACTTC
TRBV24-1	-	TRBD2	TRBJ2-7	CATSDPGLGAYEQYF	TGTGCCACCAGTGACCCCGGACTAGGAGCCTACGAGCAGTACTTC
TRBV10-3	few	TRBD1	TRBJ2-7	CAIRGDSSGYEQYF	TGTGCCATCAGAGGGGACAGTAGTGGGTACGAGCAGTACTTC
TRBV2	-	TRBD1	TRBJ2-3	CASNPGGGQGADTQYF	TGTGCCAGTAACCCCGGGGGGGGACAGGGGGCTGATACGCAGTATTTT
TRBV9	-	TRBD1	TRBJ1-1	CASSYRDRDHTEAFF	TGTGCCAGCAGCTACCGGGACAGGGACCACACTGAAGCTTTCTTT
TRBV20-1	-	TRBD1	TRBJ1-2	CSASPDRGMGYTF	TGCAGTGCTAGTCCGGACAGGGGGATGGGCTACACCTTC
TRBV29-1	-	TRBD2	TRBJ2-1	CSVEDLGLAGLYNEQFF	TGCAGCGTTGAAGATCTTGGCCTAGCGGGCCTCTACAATGAGCAGTTCTTC
TRBV24-1	-	-	TRBJ1-1	CATSVLRMAYTEAFF	TGTGCCACCAGTGTCCTCCGAATGGCCTACACTGAAGCTTTCTTT
TRBV6-5	-	-	TRBJ2-1	CASRDTVRQQFF	TGTGCCAGCAGAGATACAGTAAGGCAGCAGTTCTTC
TRBV6-6	-	-	TRBJ1-5	CASSYSGGRTPNLQHF	TGTGCCAGCAGTTACTCGGGGGGACGGACCCCCAACCTCCAGCATTTT
TRBV7-2	-	TRBD2	TRBJ2-3	CASSFRLAGERDTQYF	TGTGCCAGCAGTTTCAGACTAGCGGGAGAGCGAGATACGCAGTATTTT
TRBV27	-	TRBD1	TRBJ2-1	CASSSPSGGFYNEQFF	TGTGCCAGCAGTTCTCCCTCAGGGGGCTTCTACAATGAGCAGTTCTTC
TRBV9	few	-	TRBJ2-1	CASSVARGEQFF	TGTGCCAGCAGCGTAGCCAGGGGTGAGCAGTTCTTC
TRBV19	-	TRBD1	TRBJ2-7	CASSIRDRGSEQYF	TGTGCCAGTAGTATCCGGGACAGGGGTTCCGAGCAGTACTTC
TRBV30	-	-	TRBJ1-5	CAWSVPGRVDQPQHF	TGTGCCTGGAGTGTACCAGGGAGGGTGGATCAGCCCCAGCATTTT
TRBV25-1	-	-	TRBJ2-5	CASSLGALETQYF	TGTGCCAGCAGTTTAGGGGCATTGGAGACCCAGTACTTC
TRBV5-6	-	-	TRBJ2-5	CASSRDNRYQETQYF	TGTGCCAGCAGCCGCGATAACAGATACCAAGAGACCCAGTACTTC
TRBV4-1	-	-	TRBJ1-5	CASSQGQFSNQPQHF	TGCGCCAGCAGCCAAGGACAGTTTAGCAATCAGCCCCAGCATTTT
TRBV9	-	-	TRBJ2-2	CASNRGQNTGELFF	TGTGCCAGCAACCGAGGACAGAACACCGGGGAGCTGTTTTTT
TRBV7-8	-	TRBD2	TRBJ2-3	CASTSGEGRPMGDTQYF	TGTGCCAGCACTTCGGGGGAGGGGCGGCCGATGGGAGATACGCAGTATTTT
TRBV7-9	-	TRBD1	TRBJ1-4	CASSMGQVIREKLFF	TGTGCCAGCAGCATGGGACAGGTGATTAGGGAAAAACTGTTTTTT
TRBV7-3	few	TRBD1	TRBJ1-1	CASSPGQGIAFF	TGTGCCAGCAGCCCCGGACAGGGTATAGCTTTCTTT
TRBV30	-	TRBD1	TRBJ1-2	CAWRIGTGWSGYTF	TGTGCCTGGAGGATCGGGACAGGGTGGAGTGGCTACACCTTC
TRBV10-2	-	-	TRBJ1-6	CASRTGTSNSPLHF	TGCGCCAGCAGGACAGGTACTTCAAATTCACCCCTCCACTTT
TRBV20-1	-	-	TRBJ2-2	CSASILRGNTGELFF	TGCAGTGCTAGTATCCTCAGGGGGAACACCGGGGAGCTGTTTTTT
TRBV23-1	-	TRBD1	TRBJ2-7	CASSQSGKGQDPYEQYF	TGCGCCAGCAGTCAATCGGGTAAGGGACAGGATCCCTACGAGCAGTACTTC
TRBV11-1	-	-	TRBJ1-5	CASSSNGNNQPQHF	TGTGCCAGCAGCTCCAACGGTAACAATCAGCCCCAGCATTTT
TRBV19	-	TRBD1	TRBJ2-7	CASSLGQGYEQYF	TGTGCCAGTAGTCTTGGACAGGGCTACGAGCAGTACTTC
TRBV5-1	-	-	TRBJ2-5	CASSRRPGQRETQYF	TGCGCCAGCAGCAGAAGGCCGGGACAACGGGAGACCCAGTACTTC
TRBV5-4	-	TRBD1	TRBJ2-1	CASSLGQGRVDEQFF	TGTGCCAGCAGCTTGGGACAGGGGCGGGTCGATGAGCAGTTCTTC
TRBV29-1	-	-	TRBJ1-1	CSAQQGEGTEAFF	TGCAGCGCCCAACAGGGAGAGGGTACTGAAGCTTTCTTT